The sample holds a few counts of the clone carrying this TCR beta chain. Antigen: not known. The entry originates in a study of cytomegalovirus exposure and HLA in healthy donors. Overall study findings and caveats: The HLA-A and HLA-B alleles of most subjects were reportedly predicted accurately from TCR beta sequences. It is likely that the observed cluster of highly shared sequence variants was a sequencing artifact.

PCR primers comprised 60 Vbeta and 13 Jbeta primers. The table came from immunoSEQ multiplex PCR; TCRdb's copy has only in-frame clones and leaves some out. This sample yields about 130,000 clones, of which approximately 80% are seen a single time; 0.7% belongs to the top ten. The CDR3 length is 13 residues. V shed 6 bases and J 10 bases; nucleotides not matched to a gene: 9. Germline loops: CDR1 MNHEY, CDR2 SVGAGI. This chain links TRBV6-5 with TRBJ1-1, with TRBD1 matching 9 bases. The material sequenced was PBMCs. The clonotype comes from a man younger than 35 in good health and CMV-seronegative. CDR3 protein: CASSLQGARGAFF. For the CDR3, the DNA is TGTGCCAGCAGCCTACAGGGGGCGCGTGGAGCTTTCTTT.